Below are 28 T cell receptor beta chains sequenced from a single sample in a study of CD8 T cells in ankylosing spondylitis. TCRdb processed the 5' RACE reads anew with MiXCR; each CDR3 protein has one entry. Of roughly 220,000 distinct CDR3 sequences in the sample, over 9.5% were seen once. Sequencing was carried out using blood, either unsorted or a sorted T cell fraction (not recorded which). The origin of the receptors is a male donor with ankylosing spondylitis or in good health (not recorded which).

V gene TRBV24-1 combines with J gene TRBJ1-2; 7 bases fit TRBD1. The CDR3 sequence is 14 residues long. CDR1 is KGHDR and CDR2 is SFDVKD in the germline V gene. V was pared by 3 bases and J by 7 bases, with 7 bases of the junction left unmatched. CDR3 bases: TGTGCCACCAGTGATGACTTGAGACAGGGTGGCTACACCTTC. It translates to CATSDDLRQGGYTF.

The genes are TRBV20-1 and TRBJ2-7; 8 bases line up with TRBD1. CDR1 is DFQATT and CDR2 is SNEGSKA in the germline V gene (reference sequence). The CDR3 covers 14 residues. V lost 4 bases, J lost 1 base, and 6 bases stayed unmatched. CDR3 bases: TGCAGTGCTAAACCACAGGGGGTGTCCTACGAGCAGTACTTC. This translates into CSAKPQGVSYEQYF.

The CDR3: CSAKGPSGDTGELFF. CDR3 in DNA: TGCAGTGCTAAAGGGCCTAGCGGGGACACCGGGGAGCTGTTTTTT. The chain joins TRBV20-1 to TRBJ2-2; the match to TRBD2 covers 9 bases. With 4 bases clipped from V and 3 bases from J, the junction kept 6 bases outside the gene matches. Germline V gene data show CDR1 as DFQATT and CDR2 as SNEGSKA (reference sequence). The CDR3 has 15 residues.

This clonotype was seen a handful of times. In DNA, the CDR3 is TGTGCCAGCAGCCCCGGGGGCTCCCAACGCAATGAGCAGTTCTTC. This encodes CASSPGGSQRNEQFF. This chain connects TRBV7-3 to TRBJ2-1; either TRBD1 or TRBD2 may supply D (6 bases each). V lost 5 bases and J lost 6, with 17 bases in between. Per germline, CDR1 SGHTA and CDR2 FQGTGA. This CDR3 spans 15 amino acids.

This clonotype was observed at least ten times. The chain carries TRBV28 and TRBJ1-2; tentatively, D is TRBD1 (6 bases). The CDR3 has 15 amino acids. V lost 6 bases and J lost 4, with 18 bases in between. Germline-derived CDR1 and CDR2 are MDHEN and SYDVKM. The CDR3 spells CASRGAGDFPYGYTF. The CDR3 DNA is TGTGCCAGCAGAGGGGCAGGGGATTTTCCCTATGGCTACACCTTC.

This clonotype has a handful of counts. This sequence joins TRBV20-1 and TRBJ2-1; 7 nucleotides line up with TRBD2. CDR1 and CDR2 (germline): DFQATT, SNEGSKA (reference sequence). The CDR3 covers 14 residues. The ends lost 3 bases at V and 4 bases at J; junction bases unmatched: 6. The CDR3 DNA is TGCAGTGCTAGCTTGAGTAGCGGGTACAATGAGCAGTTCTTC. Translating it yields CSASLSSGYNEQFF.

With respect to this clonotype: One end of the junction does not line up with germline, which may come from a read error. The V and J genes are TRBV7-7 and TRBJ2-5; 7 bases align to TRBD2. The length of the CDR3 is 14 residues. Germline CDR1 and CDR2: SSHAT and FNYEAQ (reference sequence). CDR3 protein: CASSLGHSGESQYF. The CDR3 DNA reads as TGTGCTAGCAGCTTAGGACACAGCGGGGAGTCCCAGTACTTC.

In regard to this clonotype: The junction and the germline gene differ at one end; a read error may be behind it. This rearrangement joins TRBV11-2 to TRBJ2-2; tentatively, D is TRBD1 (6 bases). This CDR3 spans 15 amino acids. The germline V gene encodes CDR1 SGHAT and CDR2 FQNNGV. CDR3 residues: CASSLEGAKTGELFF. For the CDR3, the DNA is TGTGCCAGCAGCTTAGAGGGGGCGAAGACCGGGGAGCTGTTTTTT.

At least ten counts were recorded for this clonotype. V is TRBV5-1 and J is TRBJ1-6; D is undetermined. Germline V gene sequence: CDR1 SGHRS, CDR2 YFSETQ. The CDR3 length is 15 residues. V was trimmed by 0 bases and J by 8 bases, leaving 12 bases between them. The CDR3 is CASSLVGDTDSPLHF. CDR3 in DNA: TGCGCCAGCAGCTTGGTCGGGGATACGGATTCACCCCTCCACTTT.

This clonotype was detected ten times or more. The chain is built from TRBV12-3 or TRBV12-4 and TRBJ2-7; possibly TRBD1 for D (6 bases). The CDR3 length is 14 residues. The V end was cut by 5 bases, the J end by 6 bases, with 17 bases between. Written as DNA, the CDR3 is TGTGCCAGCAGTCCCGACGGACAGTTCTCCGAGCAGTACTTC. Its protein product is CASSPDGQFSEQYF.

Only a few counts were recorded for this clonotype. The V gene is TRBV12-3 or TRBV12-4, the J gene TRBJ2-1; 8 bases match TRBD2. Trimming took 4 bases from V and 3 from J; bases not matched to a gene: 8. The CDR3 is made up of 16 amino acids. CDR3 in DNA: TGTGCCAGCAGTTCCTTACTAGCGGCTAACTACAATGAGCAGTTCTTC. This sequence encodes CASSSLLAANYNEQFF.

This clonotype was picked up a small number of times. This chain joins TRBV12-3 or TRBV12-4 and TRBJ1-5; D is possibly TRBD1 (6 bases). The V and J ends lost 6 bases and 2 bases respectively, with 14 bases between them. This CDR3 is built from 15 residues. DNA of the CDR3: TGTGCCAGCAGGAGGGACAATCTGGGCAATCAGCCCCAGCATTTT. It codes for CASRRDNLGNQPQHF.

This clonotype was detected only a few times. The chain carries TRBV7-3 and TRBJ2-1; D gene ambiguous. Germline V gives CDR1 SGHTA, CDR2 FQGTGA. V was shortened by 2 bases and J by 0 bases, with 8 bases between the two germline ends. This CDR3 spans 15 amino acids. The CDR3 protein is CASSLAVGSYNEQFF. The CDR3 DNA sequence: TGTGCCAGCAGCTTAGCGGTCGGCTCCTACAATGAGCAGTTCTTC.

Comments on this clonotype: This may arise from a read error, as a much more abundant clone is one base away. V is TRBV5-1 and J is TRBJ2-1, with TRBD1 matching over 10 bases. Per the germline V gene, CDR1 is SGHRS and CDR2 is YFSETQ. CDR3 length equals 14 residues. Here the CDR3 DNA reads TGCGCCGGCAGCTTCGTTGGACAGGGGGAACAGCAGTTCTTC. This encodes CAGSFVGQGEQQFF.

This clonotype has more than one count but fewer than ten. The chain links TRBV18 to TRBJ2-2; D uncertain. CDR3 length: 18 residues. Germline V gene data show CDR1 as KGHSH and CDR2 as LQKENI. V dropped 2 bases and J dropped 8 bases, with 24 bases sitting between them. CDR3 residues: CASSPIIGSSFGRGELFF. CDR3 DNA sequence: TGTGCCAGCTCACCAATCATTGGATCCTCCTTTGGTCGTGGGGAGCTGTTTTTT. The variable domain in full, with the rest retrieved from reference TRBV18 and TRBJ2-2, is NAGVMQNPRHLVRRRGQEARLRCSPMKGHSHVYWYRQLPEEGLKFMVYLQKENIIDESGMPKERFSAEFPKEGPSILRIQQVVRGDSAAYFCASSPIIGSSFGRGELFFGEGSRLTVL.

Only one count was recorded for this clonotype. The chain recombines TRBV18 with TRBJ2-7, with 10 bases aligning to TRBD1. V shed 3 bases, J shed 2 bases, and the junction held 7 bases outside the gene matches. Germline V gene data show CDR1 as KGHSH and CDR2 as LQKENI. This CDR3 comprises 16 residues. The CDR3: CASSPGGGQGTYEQYF. The CDR3 coding sequence is TGTGCCAGCTCACCCGGCGGGGGACAGGGGACCTACGAGCAGTACTTC.

The chain is built from TRBV11-2 and TRBJ2-5; 9 positions match TRBD2. The CDR3 contains 17 residues. V was pared by 5 bases and J by 1 base, with 11 bases of the junction left unmatched. Germline CDR1 reads SGHAT; CDR2 reads FQNNGV. For the CDR3, the DNA is TGTGCCAGCAGCCCATGGGCTAGCGGGGTATTCCAAGAGACCCAGTACTTC. This encodes CASSPWASGVFQETQYF.

The gene calls are TRBV5-1 and TRBJ1-2; D is undetermined. Germline assignment: CDR1 SGHRS and CDR2 YFSETQ. The CDR3 runs 15 residues. The germline V and J ends were trimmed by 1 base and 0 bases, with 10 bases remaining between them. CDR3 region: CASSLSGYANYGYTF. The CDR3 coding sequence is TGCGCCAGCAGCTTGTCTGGATATGCTAACTATGGCTACACCTTC.

There are many counts of this clonotype. This chain connects TRBV20-1 to TRBJ2-7; TRBD1 agrees at 7 bases. V gave up 7 bases and J gave up 2 bases; unmatched junction bases: 5. CDR1 is DFQATT, CDR2 SNEGSKA, per germline (reference sequence). This CDR3 region has 12 residues. The DNA of the CDR3 is TGCAGTGGGAAACAGGGGCCCTACGAGCAGTACTTC. Protein sequence: CSGKQGPYEQYF.

The chain recombines TRBV7-6 with TRBJ2-1, with 8 bases fitting TRBD1. Looked up from germline, CDR1 is SGHVS and CDR2 is FNYEAQ. The CDR3 contains 16 residues. J gave up 6 bases and V 5 bases, and 12 bases lay outside the gene matches. The chain's CDR3 is CASSTPFRTGINEQFF. Written as DNA, the CDR3 is TGTGCCAGCAGCACCCCCTTTAGGACAGGGATCAATGAGCAGTTCTTC.

This clonotype was detected many times. The chain carries TRBV3-1 and TRBJ2-7, with 8 bases aligning to TRBD2. Germline V gives CDR1 LGHDT, CDR2 YNNKEL (reference sequence). CDR3 length: 14 amino acids. V lost 4 bases and J lost 5; bases outside the gene matches: 7. The CDR3 sequence: CASSPLGRGNEQYF. CDR3 nucleotides: TGTGCCAGCAGCCCCCTCGGGAGGGGTAACGAGCAGTACTTC.

This clonotype occurred many times. The rearrangement uses TRBV7-6 and TRBJ2-7; no reliable D call. With 1 base removed from V and 1 base from J, the gap between germline ends came to 5 bases. The CDR3 has 13 residues. Germline CDR1 is SGHVS and CDR2 is FNYEAQ. The CDR3 loop reads CASSLGNSYEQYF. In DNA form, the CDR3 reads TGTGCCAGCAGCTTAGGGAATTCCTACGAGCAGTACTTC. The variable domain in full, with the rest retrieved from reference TRBV7-6 and TRBJ2-7, is GAGVSQSPRYKVTKRGQDVALRCDPISGHVSLYWYRQALGQGPEFLTYFNYEAQQDKSGLPNDRFSAERPEGSISTLTIQRTEQRDSAMYRCASSLGNSYEQYFGPGTRLTVT.

The chain is built from TRBV5-5 and TRBJ2-2; D is uncertain. The CDR3 extends over 14 amino acids. Germline V lookup: CDR1 SGHKS, CDR2 YYEKEE (reference sequence). The V end lost 3 bases, the J end lost 3 bases, and 9 bases lay between the germline ends. CDR3 residues: CASSSTSYTGELFF. CDR3 bases: TGTGCCAGCAGCTCTACCAGTTACACCGGGGAGCTGTTTTTT.

This clonotype has ten or more counts. This sequence joins TRBV12-3 or TRBV12-4 and TRBJ2-1, with D unclear. The CDR3 contains 12 residues. Trimming removed 3 bases from V and 8 bases from J, with 8 bases in between. The CDR3 loop is CASSFRFDEQFF. CDR3 coding DNA: TGTGCCAGCAGTTTTAGGTTTGATGAGCAGTTCTTC.

Here the CDR3 DNA reads TGTGCCAGCAGTCCCACTAGCGGGGGGGCGAATGAGCAGTTCTTC. Its protein product is CASSPTSGGANEQFF. V and J are TRBV12-3 or TRBV12-4 and TRBJ2-1; the match to TRBD2 covers 13 bases. This CDR3 has 15 residues. V was clipped by 5 bases and J by 7 bases; unmatched bases: 5.

This clonotype was counted ten times or more. The rearrangement uses TRBV20-1 and TRBJ2-5; no definite D call. Trimming left V 3 bases short and J 1 base short, with 15 bases between. The CDR3 extends over 15 amino acids. Germline V gene sequence: CDR1 DFQATT, CDR2 SNEGSKA (reference sequence). CDR3 sequence (DNA): TGCAGTGCTAGTTCAGCACAGAAGACCCAAGAGACCCAGTACTTC. It yields the protein CSASSAQKTQETQYF.

The gene calls are TRBV3-1 and TRBJ2-1; TRBD1 matches 9 bases. The germline V gene has CDR1 LGHDT and CDR2 YNNKEL (reference sequence). The CDR3 is 19 residues long. The junction had 19 bases not matched to a gene; V was cut back by 6 bases and J by 4 bases. The CDR3 region is CASSMGQGPTGLKYNEQFF. CDR3 DNA sequence: TGTGCCAGCAGTATGGGACAGGGACCAACGGGACTAAAGTACAATGAGCAGTTCTTC.

This clonotype has more than one count but fewer than ten. The gene calls are TRBV11-2 and TRBJ2-7; no reliable D call. CDR1 is SGHAT and CDR2 is FQNNGV in the germline V gene. Trimming took off 11 bases at V and 1 base at J, with 9 bases between the two ends. The CDR3 has 11 amino acids. CDR3 amino acids: CAGGQSYEQYF. The CDR3 nucleotides read TGTGCCGGCGGTCAATCCTACGAGCAGTACTTC.